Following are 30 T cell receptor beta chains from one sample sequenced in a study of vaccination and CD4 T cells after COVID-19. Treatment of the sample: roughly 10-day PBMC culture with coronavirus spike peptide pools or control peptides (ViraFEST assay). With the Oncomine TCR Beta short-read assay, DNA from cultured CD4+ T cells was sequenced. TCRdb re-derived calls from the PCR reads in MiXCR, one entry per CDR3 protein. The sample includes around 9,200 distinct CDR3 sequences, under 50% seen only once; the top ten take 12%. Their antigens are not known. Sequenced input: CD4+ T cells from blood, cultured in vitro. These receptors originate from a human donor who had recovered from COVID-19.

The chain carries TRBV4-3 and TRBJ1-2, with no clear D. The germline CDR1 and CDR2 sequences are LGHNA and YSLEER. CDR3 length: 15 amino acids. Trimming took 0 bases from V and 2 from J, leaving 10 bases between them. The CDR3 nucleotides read TGCGCCAGCAGCCAAGAAGTGACACTAAACTATGGCTACACCTTC. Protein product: CASSQEVTLNYGYTF.

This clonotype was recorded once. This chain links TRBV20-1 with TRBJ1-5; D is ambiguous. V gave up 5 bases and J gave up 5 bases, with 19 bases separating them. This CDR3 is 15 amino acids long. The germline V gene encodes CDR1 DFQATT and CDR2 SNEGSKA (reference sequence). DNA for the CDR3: TGCAGTGCTGGGTCCACTAGGGCAGACCATCAGCCCCAGCATTTT. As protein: CSAGSTRADHQPQHF.

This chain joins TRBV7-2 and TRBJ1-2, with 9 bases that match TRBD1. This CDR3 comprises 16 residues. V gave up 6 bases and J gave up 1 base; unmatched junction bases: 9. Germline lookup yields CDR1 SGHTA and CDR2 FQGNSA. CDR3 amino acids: CASSGGGTGLNYGYTF. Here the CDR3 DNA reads TGTGCCAGCAGTGGGGGGGGGACAGGGCTTAACTATGGCTACACCTTC. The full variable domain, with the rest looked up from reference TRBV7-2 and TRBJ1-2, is GAGVSQSPSNKVTEKGKDVELRCDPISGHTALYWYRQSLGQGLEFLIYFQGNSAPDKSGLPSDRFSAERTGGSVSTLTIQRTQQEDSAVYLCASSGGGTGLNYGYTFGSGTRLTVV.

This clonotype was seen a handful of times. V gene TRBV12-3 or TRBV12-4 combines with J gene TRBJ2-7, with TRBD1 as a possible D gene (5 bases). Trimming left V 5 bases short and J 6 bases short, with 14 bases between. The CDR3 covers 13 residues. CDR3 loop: CASSRGRSSEQYF. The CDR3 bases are TGTGCCAGCAGTAGGGGCCGTTCCAGCGAGCAGTACTTC.

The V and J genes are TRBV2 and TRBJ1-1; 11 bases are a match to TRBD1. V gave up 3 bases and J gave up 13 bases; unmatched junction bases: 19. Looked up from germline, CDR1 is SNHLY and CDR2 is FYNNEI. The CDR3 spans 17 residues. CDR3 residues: CASSDQRGTGGSLRDFF. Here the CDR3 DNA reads TGTGCCAGCAGTGACCAACGCGGGACAGGGGGGTCACTTCGGGATTTCTTT.

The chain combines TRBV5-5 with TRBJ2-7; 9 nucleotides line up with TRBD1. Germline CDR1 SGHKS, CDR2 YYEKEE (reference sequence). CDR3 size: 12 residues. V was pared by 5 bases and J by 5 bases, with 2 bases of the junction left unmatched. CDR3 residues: CASRDRGDEQYF. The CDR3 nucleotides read TGTGCCAGCAGGGACAGGGGCGACGAGCAGTACTTC.

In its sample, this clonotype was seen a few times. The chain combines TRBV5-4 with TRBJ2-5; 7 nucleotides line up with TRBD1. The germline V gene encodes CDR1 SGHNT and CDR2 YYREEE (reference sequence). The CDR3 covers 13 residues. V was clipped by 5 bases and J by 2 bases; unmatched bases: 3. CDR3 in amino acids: CASRMGQQETQYF. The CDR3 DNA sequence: TGTGCCAGCAGGATGGGACAGCAAGAGACCCAGTACTTC.

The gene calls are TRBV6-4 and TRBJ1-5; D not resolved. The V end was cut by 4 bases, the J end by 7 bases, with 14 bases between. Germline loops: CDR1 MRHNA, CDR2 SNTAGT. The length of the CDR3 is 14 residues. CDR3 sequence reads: CASSGNAGNQPQHF. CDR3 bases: TGTGCCAGCAGTGGAAATGCTGGGAACCAGCCCCAGCATTTT.

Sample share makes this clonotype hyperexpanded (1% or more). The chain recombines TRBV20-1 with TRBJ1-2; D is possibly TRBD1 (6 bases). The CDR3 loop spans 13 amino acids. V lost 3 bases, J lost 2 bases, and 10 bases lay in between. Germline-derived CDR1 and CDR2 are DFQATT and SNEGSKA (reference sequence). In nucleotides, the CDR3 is TGCAGTGCTAGTTGGGGGCAGAACTATGGCTACACCTTC. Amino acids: CSASWGQNYGYTF.

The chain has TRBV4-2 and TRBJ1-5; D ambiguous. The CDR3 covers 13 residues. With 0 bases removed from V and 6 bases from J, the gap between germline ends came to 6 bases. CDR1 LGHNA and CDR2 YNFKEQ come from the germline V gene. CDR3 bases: TGTGCCAGCAGCCAAGATAAGGGTCAGCCCCAGCATTTT. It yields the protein CASSQDKGQPQHF.

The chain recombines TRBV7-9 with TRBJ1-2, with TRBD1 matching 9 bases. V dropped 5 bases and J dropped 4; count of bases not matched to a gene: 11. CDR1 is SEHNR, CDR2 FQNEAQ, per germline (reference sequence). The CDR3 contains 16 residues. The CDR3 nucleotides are TGTGCCAGCAGCCCTCTCCTCGGACAGGGGTCCTATGGCTACACCTTC. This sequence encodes CASSPLLGQGSYGYTF.

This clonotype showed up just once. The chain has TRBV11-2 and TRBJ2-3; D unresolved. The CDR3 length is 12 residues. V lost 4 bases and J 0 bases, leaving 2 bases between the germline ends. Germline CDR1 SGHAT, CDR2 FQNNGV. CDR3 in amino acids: CASSSSTDTQYF. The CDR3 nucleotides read TGTGCCAGCAGCTCGAGCACAGATACGCAGTATTTT.

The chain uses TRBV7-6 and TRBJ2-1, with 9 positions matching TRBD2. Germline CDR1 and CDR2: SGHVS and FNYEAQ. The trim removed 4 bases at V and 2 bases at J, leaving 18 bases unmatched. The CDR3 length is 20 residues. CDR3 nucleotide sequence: TGTGCCAGCAGCTCGATGGGTGGCGGGAGGGCAGCGGAGGCCTACAATGAGCAGTTCTTC. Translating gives CASSSMGGGRAAEAYNEQFF.

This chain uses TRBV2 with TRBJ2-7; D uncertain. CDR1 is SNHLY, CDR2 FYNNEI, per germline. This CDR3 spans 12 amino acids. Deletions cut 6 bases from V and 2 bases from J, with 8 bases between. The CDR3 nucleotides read TGTGCCAGCAGGAAAGAGACCTACGAGCAGTACTTC. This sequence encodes CASRKETYEQYF.

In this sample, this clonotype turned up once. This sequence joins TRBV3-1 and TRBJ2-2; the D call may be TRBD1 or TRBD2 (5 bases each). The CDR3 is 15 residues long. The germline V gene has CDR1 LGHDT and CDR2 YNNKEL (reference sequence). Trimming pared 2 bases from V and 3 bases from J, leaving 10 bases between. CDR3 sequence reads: CASSQTGRYTGELFF. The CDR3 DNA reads TGTGCCAGCAGCCAAACGGGGCGATACACCGGGGAGCTGTTTTTT.

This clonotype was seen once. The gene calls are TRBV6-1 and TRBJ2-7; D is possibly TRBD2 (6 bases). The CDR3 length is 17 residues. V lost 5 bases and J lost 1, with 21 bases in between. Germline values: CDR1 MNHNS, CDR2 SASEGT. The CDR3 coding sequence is TGTGCCAGCAGTACCCTGGGGACGCGGGACGGTTCCTACGAGCAGTACTTC. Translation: CASSTLGTRDGSYEQYF.

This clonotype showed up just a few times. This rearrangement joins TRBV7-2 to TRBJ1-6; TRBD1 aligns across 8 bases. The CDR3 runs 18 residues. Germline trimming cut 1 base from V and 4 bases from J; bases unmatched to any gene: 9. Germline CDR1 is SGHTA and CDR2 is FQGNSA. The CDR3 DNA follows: TGTGCCAGCAGCTTAGGTTCTCCCGGACAGGGATATAATTCACCCCTCCACTTT. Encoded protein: CASSLGSPGQGYNSPLHF.

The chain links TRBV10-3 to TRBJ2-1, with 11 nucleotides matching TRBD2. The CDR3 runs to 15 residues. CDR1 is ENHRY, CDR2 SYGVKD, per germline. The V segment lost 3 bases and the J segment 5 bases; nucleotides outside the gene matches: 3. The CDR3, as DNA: TGTGCCATCAGTGATCCTAGCGGGAGGAACAATGAGCAGTTCTTC. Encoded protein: CAISDPSGRNNEQFF.

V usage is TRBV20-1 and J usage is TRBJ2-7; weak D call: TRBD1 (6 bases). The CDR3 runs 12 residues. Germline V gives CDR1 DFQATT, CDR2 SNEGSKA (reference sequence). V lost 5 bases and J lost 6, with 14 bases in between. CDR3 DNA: TGCAGTGCTCAGGACAGACCTCGCGAGCAGTACTTC. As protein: CSAQDRPREQYF.

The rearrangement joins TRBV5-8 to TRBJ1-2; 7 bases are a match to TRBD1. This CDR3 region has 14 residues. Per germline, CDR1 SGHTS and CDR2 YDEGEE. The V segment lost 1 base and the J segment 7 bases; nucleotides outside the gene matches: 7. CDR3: CASSLYRGVSGYTF. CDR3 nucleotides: TGTGCCAGCAGCTTGTACAGGGGCGTCAGTGGCTACACCTTC. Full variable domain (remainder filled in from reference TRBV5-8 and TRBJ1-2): EAGVTQSPTHLIKTRGQQATLRCSPISGHTSVYWYQQALGLGLQFLLWYDEGEERNRGNFPPRFSGRQFPNYSSELNVNALELEDSALYLCASSLYRGVSGYTFGSGTRLTVV.

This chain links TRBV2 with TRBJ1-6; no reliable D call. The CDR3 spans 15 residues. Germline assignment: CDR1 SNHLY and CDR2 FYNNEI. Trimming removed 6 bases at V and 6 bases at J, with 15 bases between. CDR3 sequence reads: CASRAPHYTNSPLHF. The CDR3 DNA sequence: TGTGCCAGCAGGGCACCTCACTATACTAATTCACCCCTCCACTTT.

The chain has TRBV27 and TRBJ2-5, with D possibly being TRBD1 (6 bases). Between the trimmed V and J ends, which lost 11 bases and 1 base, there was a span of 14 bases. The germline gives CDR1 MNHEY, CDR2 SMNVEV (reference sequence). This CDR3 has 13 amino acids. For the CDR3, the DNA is TGTGCCTCTCGGGGACACCTCCAAGAGACCCAGTACTTC. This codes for CASRGHLQETQYF.

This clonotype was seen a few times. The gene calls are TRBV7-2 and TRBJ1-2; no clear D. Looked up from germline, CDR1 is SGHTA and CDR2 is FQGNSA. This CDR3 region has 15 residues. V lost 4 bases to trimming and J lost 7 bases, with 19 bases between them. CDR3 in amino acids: CASSSVIVGVRGYTF. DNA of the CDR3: TGTGCCAGCAGCTCAGTAATAGTGGGTGTGCGTGGCTACACCTTC.

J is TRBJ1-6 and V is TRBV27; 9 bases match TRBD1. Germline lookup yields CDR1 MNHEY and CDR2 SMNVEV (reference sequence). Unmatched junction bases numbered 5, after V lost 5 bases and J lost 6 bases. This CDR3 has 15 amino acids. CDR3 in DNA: TGTGCCAGCAGTAAGGGACAGGGCCTTAATTCACCCCTCCACTTT. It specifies CASSKGQGLNSPLHF.

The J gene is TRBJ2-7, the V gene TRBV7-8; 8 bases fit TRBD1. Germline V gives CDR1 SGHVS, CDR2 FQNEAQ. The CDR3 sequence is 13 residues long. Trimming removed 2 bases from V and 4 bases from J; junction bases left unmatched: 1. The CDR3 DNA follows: TGTGCCAGCAGCTTAAACAGGGGGTACGAGCAGTACTTC. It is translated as CASSLNRGYEQYF.

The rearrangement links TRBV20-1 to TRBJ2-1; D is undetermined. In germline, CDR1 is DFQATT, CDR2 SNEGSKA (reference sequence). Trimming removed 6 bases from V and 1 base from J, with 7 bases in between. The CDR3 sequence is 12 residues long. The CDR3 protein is CSARASYNEQFF. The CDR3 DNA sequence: TGCAGTGCCCGGGCGTCCTACAATGAGCAGTTCTTC.

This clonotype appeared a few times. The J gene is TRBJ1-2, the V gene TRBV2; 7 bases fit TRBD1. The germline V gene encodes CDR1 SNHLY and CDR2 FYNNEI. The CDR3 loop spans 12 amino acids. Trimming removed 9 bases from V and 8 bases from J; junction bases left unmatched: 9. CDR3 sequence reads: CARVTGLSGYTF. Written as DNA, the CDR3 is TGTGCCAGAGTGACAGGGCTGAGCGGCTACACCTTC.

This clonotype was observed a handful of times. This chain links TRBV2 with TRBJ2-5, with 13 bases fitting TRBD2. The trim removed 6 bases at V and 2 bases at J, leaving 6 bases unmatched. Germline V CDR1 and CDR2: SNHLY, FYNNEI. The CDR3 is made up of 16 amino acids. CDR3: CASSRGLAGDQETQYF. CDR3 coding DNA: TGTGCCAGCAGCCGTGGACTAGCGGGGGATCAAGAGACCCAGTACTTC. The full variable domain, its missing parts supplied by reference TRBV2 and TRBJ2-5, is EPEVTQTPSHQVTQMGQEVILRCVPISNHLYFYWYRQILGQKVEFLVSFYNNEISEKSEIFDDQFSVERPDGSNFTLKIRSTKLEDSAMYFCASSRGLAGDQETQYFGPGTRLLVL.

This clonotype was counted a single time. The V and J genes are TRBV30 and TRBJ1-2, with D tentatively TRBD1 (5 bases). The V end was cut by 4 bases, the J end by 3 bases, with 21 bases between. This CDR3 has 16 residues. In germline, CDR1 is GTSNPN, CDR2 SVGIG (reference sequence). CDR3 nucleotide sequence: TGTGCCTGGACTCCGACCGGGACTCTTCGGTACTATGGCTACACCTTC. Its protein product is CAWTPTGTLRYYGYTF.

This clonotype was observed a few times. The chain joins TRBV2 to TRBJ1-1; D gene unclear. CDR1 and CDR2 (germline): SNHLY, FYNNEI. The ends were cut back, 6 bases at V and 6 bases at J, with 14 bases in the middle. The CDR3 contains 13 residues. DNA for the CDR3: TGTGCCAGCAGGGGGAACGGCGGAGCTGAAGCTTTCTTT. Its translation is CASRGNGGAEAFF.